Presented here are 18 T cell receptor beta chains from one specimen sequenced in a study of T cell responses to AZD1222 COVID-19 vaccine. TCRdb's copy holds only in-frame clones and misses some; the assay was immunoSEQ multiplex PCR. This sample carries fewer than 130,000 clones, 70% to 90% of them seen once, and the ten largest clones take around 3.2%. This specimen was peripheral blood, taken on day 0 of AZD1222 vaccination. Receptors were obtained from an adult in good health.

The V and J genes are TRBV2 and TRBJ2-2; 7 positions match TRBD1. This CDR3 has 15 amino acids. The junction had 5 bases not matched to a gene; V was cut back by 7 bases and J by 0 bases. The germline gives CDR1 SNHLY, CDR2 FYNNEI. The CDR3 is CASTSGQTNTGELFF. The CDR3 DNA sequence: TGTGCCAGCACCTCGGGACAGACGAACACCGGGGAGCTGTTTTTT.

The J gene is TRBJ1-2, the V gene TRBV12-3 or TRBV12-4, with D unresolved. Trimming took 5 bases from V and 4 from J, leaving 8 bases between them. This CDR3 spans 12 amino acids. This CDR3 is CASSPVGYGYTF. Here the CDR3 DNA reads TGTGCCAGCAGTCCCGTAGGCTATGGCTACACCTTC.

The V gene is TRBV14, the J gene TRBJ1-2; a possible D gene is TRBD1 (5 bases). The CDR3 runs to 13 residues. The V end lost 1 base, the J end lost 4 bases, and 7 bases lay between the germline ends. CDR1 is SGHDN and CDR2 is FVKESK in the germline V gene. CDR3 protein: CASSQGQLYGYTF. CDR3 bases: TGTGCCAGCAGCCAAGGACAGCTCTATGGCTACACCTTC.

The V call is TRBV6-6, the J call TRBJ1-6; TRBD1 matches at 7 bases. Germline V lookup: CDR1 MNHNY, CDR2 SVGAGI (reference sequence). J lost 10 bases, V lost 5 bases, and 14 bases had no gene match. CDR3 length: 16 amino acids. For the CDR3, the DNA is TGTGCCAGCAGTGGCGTCGGGACAGAGGGTGGATCACCCCTCCACTTT. Translating gives CASSGVGTEGGSPLHF.

The rearrangement links TRBV6-5 to TRBJ1-5; D may be TRBD1 (6 bases). The CDR3 sequence is 15 residues long. Between the trimmed V and J ends, which lost 2 bases and 4 bases, there was a span of 12 bases. Germline V lookup: CDR1 MNHEY, CDR2 SVGAGI. CDR3 protein: CASSYRRGGNQPQHF. The DNA for the CDR3 is TGTGCCAGCAGTTACCGCAGGGGTGGGAATCAGCCCCAGCATTTT.

This chain links TRBV21-1 with TRBJ2-7; the DNA was not compared with TRBD2, the D call given in the table. TRBV21-1 has pseudogene status. CDR3 length equals 16 residues. The CDR3 sequence is CASTPKGQRERYEQYF. DNA of the CDR3: TGTGCCAGCACCCCGAAGGGGCAGCGGGAGAGGTACGAGCAGTACTTC.

CDR3 residues: CASSLAGSNTGELFF. The CDR3, as DNA: TGTGCCAGCAGTTTAGCGGGCTCGAACACCGGGGAGCTGTTTTTT. The chain combines TRBV7-3 with TRBJ2-2; 7 bases fit TRBD2. The junction had 4 bases not matched to a gene; V was cut back by 6 bases and J by 0 bases. Germline CDR1 SGHTA, CDR2 FQGTGA. This CDR3 comprises 15 residues.

The V gene is TRBV2, the J gene TRBJ1-2; D is unresolved. The CDR3 sequence is 15 residues long. The germline gives CDR1 SNHLY, CDR2 FYNNEI. The germline V and J ends were trimmed by 10 bases and 5 bases, with 23 bases remaining between them. This CDR3 reads CATFIRATRDYGYTF. The CDR3, as DNA: TGTGCCACATTCATTCGGGCGACGAGGGATTATGGCTACACCTTC.

This chain links TRBV14 with TRBJ1-3, with a tentative D call TRBD1 (6 bases). Germline V gene sequence: CDR1 SGHDN, CDR2 FVKESK. This CDR3 contains 12 residues. The V end lost 3 bases, the J end lost 10 bases, and 10 bases lay between the germline ends. DNA for the CDR3: TGTGCCAGCAGCCACGAGGGGGGGACCATATATTTT. Protein sequence: CASSHEGGTIYF.

The V call is TRBV4-3, the J call TRBJ2-3; possible D gene TRBD2, 6 bases. CDR3 length: 16 amino acids. The V end was cut by 0 bases, the J end by 5 bases, with 15 bases between. CDR1 LGHNA and CDR2 YSLEER come from the germline V gene. The CDR3 region is CASSQDPGGDVDTQYF. CDR3 DNA sequence: TGCGCCAGCAGCCAAGACCCTGGCGGGGACGTAGATACGCAGTATTTT.

The chain is built from TRBV28 and TRBJ2-1; D possibly uses TRBD1 or TRBD2 (7 bases each). V was clipped by 2 bases and J by 3 bases, with 14 bases between them. Looked up from germline, CDR1 is MDHEN and CDR2 is SYDVKM. This CDR3 is 16 amino acids long. The CDR3 DNA reads as TGTGCCAGCAGTTTACGGGGGGCAGGGGGCTACAATGAGCAGTTCTTC. Translating gives CASSLRGAGGYNEQFF.

This clone was detected only a few times. V is TRBV13 and J is TRBJ2-7; 11 positions match TRBD2. CDR1 is PRHDT, CDR2 FYEKMQ, per germline (reference sequence). The ends lost 5 bases at V and 2 bases at J; junction bases unmatched: 14. The CDR3 is 18 residues long. The CDR3 sequence: CASSPPTSGTVNTYEQYF. Written as DNA, the CDR3 is TGTGCCAGCAGCCCGCCGACTAGCGGGACCGTTAATACCTACGAGCAGTACTTC.

The chain links TRBV6-4 to TRBJ2-1; D not certain. Trimming left V 6 bases short and J 9 bases short, with 21 bases between. The germline V gene encodes CDR1 MRHNA and CDR2 SNTAGT. The CDR3 has 15 residues. CDR3 in DNA: TGTGCCAGCAGGGCAATAAATAGTTTAGTTATTGAGCAGTTCTTC. Its translation is CASRAINSLVIEQFF.

J is TRBJ2-7 and V is TRBV6-5, with TRBD1 identical over 9 bases. Germline loops: CDR1 MNHEY, CDR2 SVGAGI. CDR3 length: 16 amino acids. V shed 4 bases and J 4 bases; nucleotides not matched to a gene: 11. The CDR3 DNA reads as TGTGCCAGCAGTTCCAGCGGACAGGGGCCCCCATACGAGCAGTACTTC. Protein sequence: CASSSSGQGPPYEQYF.

The gene calls are TRBV6-5 and TRBJ2-7; 7 bases are a match to TRBD2. The germline V gene has CDR1 MNHEY and CDR2 SVGAGI. Trimming cost V 2 bases and J 3 bases; bases outside gene matches: 4. This CDR3 contains 14 residues. The DNA of the CDR3 is TGTGCCAGCAGTTACCGGGGAGGGCACTACGAGCAGTACTTC. Translated: CASSYRGGHYEQYF.

The CDR3 loop reads CASSPELDEQFF. The CDR3 DNA reads TGTGCCAGCAGTCCAGAGCTAGATGAGCAGTTCTTC. The rearrangement joins TRBV7-9 to TRBJ2-1; D not certain. Trimming stripped 6 bases from V and 8 bases from J, with 11 bases between. Germline V gives CDR1 SEHNR, CDR2 FQNEAQ (reference sequence). CDR3 length: 12 residues.

V and J are TRBV5-6 and TRBJ1-5; D remains unclear. The germline V gene encodes CDR1 SGHDT and CDR2 YYEEEE. The CDR3 is 17 amino acids. Trimming took 2 bases from V and 1 from J, leaving 16 bases between them. DNA of the CDR3: TGTGCCAGCAGCTTCGGGATCACTACAGAAAGCAATCAGCCCCAGCATTTT. Encoded protein: CASSFGITTESNQPQHF.

This sequence joins TRBV27 and TRBJ1-2; 7 bases map to TRBD1. V lost 8 bases to trimming and J lost 8 bases; unmatched junction nucleotides: 8. Germline-derived CDR1 and CDR2 are MNHEY and SMNVEV (reference sequence). The CDR3 extends over 12 amino acids. The DNA for the CDR3 is TGTGCCAGCGGTACAGGGGCAAGGGGCTACACCTTC. Translated, it gives CASGTGARGYTF.